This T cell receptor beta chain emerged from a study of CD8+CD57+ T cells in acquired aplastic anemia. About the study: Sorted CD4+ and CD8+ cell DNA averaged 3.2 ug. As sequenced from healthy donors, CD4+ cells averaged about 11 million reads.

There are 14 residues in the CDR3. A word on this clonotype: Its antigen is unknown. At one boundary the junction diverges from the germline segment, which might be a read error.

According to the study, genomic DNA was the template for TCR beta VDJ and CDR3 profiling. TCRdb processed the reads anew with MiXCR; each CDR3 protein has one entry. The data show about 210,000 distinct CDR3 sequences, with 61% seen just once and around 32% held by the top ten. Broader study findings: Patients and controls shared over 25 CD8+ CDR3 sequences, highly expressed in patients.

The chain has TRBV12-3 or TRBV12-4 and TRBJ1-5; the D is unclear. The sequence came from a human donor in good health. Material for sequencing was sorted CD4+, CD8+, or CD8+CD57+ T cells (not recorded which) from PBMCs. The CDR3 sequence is CDSSLEGIVQLQHF. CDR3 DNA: TGTGACAGCAGTTTAGAAGGGATCGTTCAGCTCCAGCATTTT.